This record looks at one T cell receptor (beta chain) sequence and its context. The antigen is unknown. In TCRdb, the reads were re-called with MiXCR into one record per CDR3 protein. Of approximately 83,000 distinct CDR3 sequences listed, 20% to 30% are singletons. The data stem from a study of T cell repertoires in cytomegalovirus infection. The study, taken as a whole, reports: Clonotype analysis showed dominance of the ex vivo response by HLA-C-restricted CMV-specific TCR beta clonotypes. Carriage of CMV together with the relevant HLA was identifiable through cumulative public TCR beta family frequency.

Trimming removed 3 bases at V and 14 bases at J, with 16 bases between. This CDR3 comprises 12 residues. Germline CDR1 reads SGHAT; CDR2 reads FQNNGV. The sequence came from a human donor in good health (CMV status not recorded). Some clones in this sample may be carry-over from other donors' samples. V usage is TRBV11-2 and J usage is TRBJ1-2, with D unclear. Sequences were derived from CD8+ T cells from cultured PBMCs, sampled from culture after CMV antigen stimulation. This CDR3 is CASSFILKDQTF. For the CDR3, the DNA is TGTGCCAGCAGCTTCATACTCAAGGACCAAACCTTC.